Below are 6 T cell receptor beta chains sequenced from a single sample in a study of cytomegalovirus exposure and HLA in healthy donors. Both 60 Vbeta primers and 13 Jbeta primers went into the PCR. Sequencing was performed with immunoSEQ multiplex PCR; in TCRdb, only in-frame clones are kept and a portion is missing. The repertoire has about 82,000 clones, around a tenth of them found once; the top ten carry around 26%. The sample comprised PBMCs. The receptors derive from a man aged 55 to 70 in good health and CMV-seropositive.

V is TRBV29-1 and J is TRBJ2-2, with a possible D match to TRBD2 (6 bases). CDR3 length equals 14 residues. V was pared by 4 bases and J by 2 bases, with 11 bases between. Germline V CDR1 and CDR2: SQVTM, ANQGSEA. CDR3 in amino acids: CSVGGLLNTGELFF. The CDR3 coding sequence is TGCAGCGTTGGGGGACTCCTCAACACCGGGGAGCTGTTTTTT.

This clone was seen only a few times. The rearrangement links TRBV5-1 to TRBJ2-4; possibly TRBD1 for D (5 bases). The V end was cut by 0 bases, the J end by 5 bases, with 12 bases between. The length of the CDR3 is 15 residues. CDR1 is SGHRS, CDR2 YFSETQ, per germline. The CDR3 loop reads CASSLGRQPQNIQYF. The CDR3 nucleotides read TGCGCCAGCAGCTTGGGGCGACAGCCTCAAAACATTCAGTACTTC.

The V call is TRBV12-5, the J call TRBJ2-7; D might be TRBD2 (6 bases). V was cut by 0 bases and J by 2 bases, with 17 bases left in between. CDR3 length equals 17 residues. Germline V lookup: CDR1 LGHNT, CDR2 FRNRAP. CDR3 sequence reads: CASGLVHNFGLTYEQYF. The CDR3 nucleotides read TGTGCTAGTGGTTTGGTACATAATTTTGGACTAACCTACGAGCAGTACTTC.

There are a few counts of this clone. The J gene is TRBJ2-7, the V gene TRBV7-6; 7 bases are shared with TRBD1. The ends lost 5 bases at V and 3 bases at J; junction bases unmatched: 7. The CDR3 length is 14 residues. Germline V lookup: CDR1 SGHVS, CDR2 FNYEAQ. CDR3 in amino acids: CASSPSRGFYEQYV. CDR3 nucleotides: TGTGCCAGCAGCCCAAGCAGGGGGTTCTACGAGCAGTACGTC.

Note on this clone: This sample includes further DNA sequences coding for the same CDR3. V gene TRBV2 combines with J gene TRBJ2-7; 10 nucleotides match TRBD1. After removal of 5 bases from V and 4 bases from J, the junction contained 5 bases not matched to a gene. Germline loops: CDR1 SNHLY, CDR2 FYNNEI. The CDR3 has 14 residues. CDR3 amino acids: CASSNRQGAYEQYF. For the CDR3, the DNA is TGTGCCAGCAGTAACCGACAGGGGGCTTACGAGCAGTACTTC.

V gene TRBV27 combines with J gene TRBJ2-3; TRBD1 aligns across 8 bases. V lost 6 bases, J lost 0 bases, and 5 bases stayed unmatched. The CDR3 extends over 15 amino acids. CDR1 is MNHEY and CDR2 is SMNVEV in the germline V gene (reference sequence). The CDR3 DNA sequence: TGTGCCAGCAGCCGGACAGGGAAAAGCACAGATACGCAGTATTTT. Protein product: CASSRTGKSTDTQYF.